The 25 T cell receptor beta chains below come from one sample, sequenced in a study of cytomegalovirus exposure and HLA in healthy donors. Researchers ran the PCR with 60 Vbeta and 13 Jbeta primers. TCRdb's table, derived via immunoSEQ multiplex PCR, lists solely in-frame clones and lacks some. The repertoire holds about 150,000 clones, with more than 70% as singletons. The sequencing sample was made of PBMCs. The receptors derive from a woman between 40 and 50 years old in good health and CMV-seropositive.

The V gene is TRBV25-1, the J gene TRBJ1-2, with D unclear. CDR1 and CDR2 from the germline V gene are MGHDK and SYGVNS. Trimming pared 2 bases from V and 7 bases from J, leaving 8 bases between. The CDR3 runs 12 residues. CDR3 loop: CASSEPGGGYTF. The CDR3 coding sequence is TGTGCCAGCAGTGAACCGGGAGGTGGCTACACCTTC.

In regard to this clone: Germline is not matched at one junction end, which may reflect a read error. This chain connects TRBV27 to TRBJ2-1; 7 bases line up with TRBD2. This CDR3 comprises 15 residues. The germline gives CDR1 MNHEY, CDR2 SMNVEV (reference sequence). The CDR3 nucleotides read TGTGCCAGCAGTTTATCTCCGACTAGCTACCATGAGCAGTTCTTC. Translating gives CASSLSPTSYHEQFF.

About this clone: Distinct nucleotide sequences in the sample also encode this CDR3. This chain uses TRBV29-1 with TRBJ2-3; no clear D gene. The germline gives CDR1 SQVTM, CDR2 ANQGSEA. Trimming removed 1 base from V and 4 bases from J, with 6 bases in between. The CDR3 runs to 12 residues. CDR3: CSVEGGADTQYF. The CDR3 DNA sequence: TGCAGCGTTGAAGGAGGCGCAGATACGCAGTATTTT.

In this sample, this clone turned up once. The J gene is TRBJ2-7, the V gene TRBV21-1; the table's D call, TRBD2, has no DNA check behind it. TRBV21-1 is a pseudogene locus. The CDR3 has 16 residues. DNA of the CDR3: TGTGCCAGCAGCAAAGGAATTCCCGGTAGCTCCTACGAGCAGTACTTC. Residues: CASSKGIPGSSYEQYF.

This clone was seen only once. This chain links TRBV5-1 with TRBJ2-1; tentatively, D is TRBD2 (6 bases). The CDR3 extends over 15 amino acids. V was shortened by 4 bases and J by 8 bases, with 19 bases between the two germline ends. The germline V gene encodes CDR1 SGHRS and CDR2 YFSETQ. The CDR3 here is CASSPPGGPGDEQFF. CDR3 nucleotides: TGCGCCAGCAGCCCGCCTGGGGGACCGGGGGATGAGCAGTTCTTC.

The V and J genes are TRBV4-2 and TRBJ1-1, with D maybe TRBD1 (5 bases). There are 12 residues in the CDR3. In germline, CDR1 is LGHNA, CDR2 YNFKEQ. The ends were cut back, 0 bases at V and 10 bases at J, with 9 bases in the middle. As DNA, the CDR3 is TGTGCCAGCAGCCAAGACACGGGGGGAGCTTTCTTT. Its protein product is CASSQDTGGAFF.

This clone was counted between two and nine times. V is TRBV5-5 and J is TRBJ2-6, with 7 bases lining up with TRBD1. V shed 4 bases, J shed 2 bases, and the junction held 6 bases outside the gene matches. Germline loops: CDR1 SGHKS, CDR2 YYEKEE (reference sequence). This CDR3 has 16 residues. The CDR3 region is CASSTYRGAGANVLTF. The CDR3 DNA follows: TGTGCCAGCAGCACCTACAGGGGAGCTGGGGCCAACGTCCTGACTTTC. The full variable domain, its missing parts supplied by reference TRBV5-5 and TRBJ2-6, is DAGVTQSPTHLIKTRGQQVTLRCSPISGHKSVSWYQQVLGQGPQFIFQYYEKEERGRGNFPDRFSARQFPNYSSELNVNALLLGDSALYLCASSTYRGAGANVLTFGAGSRLTVL.

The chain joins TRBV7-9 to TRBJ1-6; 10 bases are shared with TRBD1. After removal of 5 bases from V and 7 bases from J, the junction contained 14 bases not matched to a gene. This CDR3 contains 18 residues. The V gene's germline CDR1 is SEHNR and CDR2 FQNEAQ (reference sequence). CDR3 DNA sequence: TGTGCCAGCAGCGGGGGTGTAGAGGGACAGGGGAGGAATTCACCCCTCCACTTT. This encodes CASSGGVEGQGRNSPLHF. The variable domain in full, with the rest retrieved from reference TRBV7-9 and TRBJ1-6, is DTGVSQNPRHKITKRGQNVTFRCDPISEHNRLYWYRQTLGQGPEFLTYFQNEAQLEKSRLLSDRFSAERPKGSFSTLEIQRTEQGDSAMYLCASSGGVEGQGRNSPLHFGNGTRLTVT.

CDR3 amino acids: CASSSLIGTGVSYEQYF. The CDR3 nucleotides read TGTGCCAGCAGCTCCCTAATCGGGACAGGGGTCTCCTACGAGCAGTACTTC. The chain couples TRBV13 to TRBJ2-7; 10 nucleotides align to TRBD1. J gave up 0 bases and V 4 bases, and 9 bases lay outside the gene matches. This CDR3 is built from 17 residues. Germline V lookup: CDR1 PRHDT, CDR2 FYEKMQ (reference sequence).

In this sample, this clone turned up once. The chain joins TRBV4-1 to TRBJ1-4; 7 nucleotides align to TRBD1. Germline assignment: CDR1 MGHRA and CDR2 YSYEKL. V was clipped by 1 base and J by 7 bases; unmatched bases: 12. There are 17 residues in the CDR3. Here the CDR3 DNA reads TGCGCCAGCAGCCAAGGGGGGCGAGGGGGCAGGGGTGAAAAACTGTTTTTT. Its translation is CASSQGGRGGRGEKLFF.

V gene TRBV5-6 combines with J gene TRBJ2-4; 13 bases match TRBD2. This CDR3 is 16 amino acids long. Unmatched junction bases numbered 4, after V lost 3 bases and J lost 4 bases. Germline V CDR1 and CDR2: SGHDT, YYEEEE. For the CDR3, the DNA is TGTGCCAGCAGCTGGGGGACTAGCGGGACTAAAAACATTCAGTACTTC. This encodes CASSWGTSGTKNIQYF.

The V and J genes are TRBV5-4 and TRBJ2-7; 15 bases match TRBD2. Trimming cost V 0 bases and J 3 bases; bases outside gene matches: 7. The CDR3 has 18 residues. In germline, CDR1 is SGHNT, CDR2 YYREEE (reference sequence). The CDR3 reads CASSLGGLAGGKYYEQYF. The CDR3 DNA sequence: TGTGCCAGCAGCTTGGGGGGACTAGCGGGAGGAAAATACTACGAGCAGTACTTC.

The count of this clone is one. The CDR3 coding sequence is TGCGCCAGCAGCCGCTCGGGGAGCTCCTACGAGCAGTACTTC. It codes for CASSRSGSSYEQYF. V usage is TRBV5-1 and J usage is TRBJ2-7; weak D call: TRBD2 (5 bases). Germline V lookup: CDR1 SGHRS, CDR2 YFSETQ. V was pared by 4 bases and J by 0 bases, with 11 bases between. This CDR3 contains 14 residues.

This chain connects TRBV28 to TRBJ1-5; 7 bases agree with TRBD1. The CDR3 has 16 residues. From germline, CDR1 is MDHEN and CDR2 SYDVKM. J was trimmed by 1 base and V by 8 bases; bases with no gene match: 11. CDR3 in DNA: TGTGCCAGCCGCGCCCGACAGGGCGAAAGCAATCAGCCCCAGCATTTT. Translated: CASRARQGESNQPQHF. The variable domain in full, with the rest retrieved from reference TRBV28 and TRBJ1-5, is DVKVTQSSRYLVKRTGEKVFLECVQDMDHENMFWYRQDPGLGLRLIYFSYDVKMKEKGDIPEGYSVSREKKERFSLILESASTNQTSMYLCASRARQGESNQPQHFGDGTRLSIL.

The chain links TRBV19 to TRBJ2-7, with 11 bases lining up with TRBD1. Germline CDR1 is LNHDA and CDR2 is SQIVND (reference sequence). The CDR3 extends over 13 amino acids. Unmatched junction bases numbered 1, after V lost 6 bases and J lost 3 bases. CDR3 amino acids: CASRGQGVYEQYF. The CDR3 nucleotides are TGTGCCAGTAGGGGACAGGGGGTCTACGAGCAGTACTTC.

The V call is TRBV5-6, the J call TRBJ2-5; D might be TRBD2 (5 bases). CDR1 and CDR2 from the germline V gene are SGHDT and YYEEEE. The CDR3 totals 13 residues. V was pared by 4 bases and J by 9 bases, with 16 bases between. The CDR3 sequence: CASSPTTFGAQYF. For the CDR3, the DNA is TGTGCCAGCAGCCCGACTACTTTTGGGGCCCAGTACTTC.

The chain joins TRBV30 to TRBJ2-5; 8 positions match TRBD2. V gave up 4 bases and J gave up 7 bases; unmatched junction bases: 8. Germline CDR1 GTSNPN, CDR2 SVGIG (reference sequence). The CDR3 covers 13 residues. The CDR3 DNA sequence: TGTGCCTGGACCGCCAGGGCGGGGGGGACCCAGTACTTC. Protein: CAWTARAGGTQYF. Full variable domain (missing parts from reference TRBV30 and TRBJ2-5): SQTIHQWPATLVQPVGSPLSLECTVEGTSNPNLYWYRQAAGRGLQLLFYSVGIGQISSEVPQNLSASRPQDRQFILSSKKLLLSDSGFYLCAWTARAGGTQYFGPGTRLLVL.

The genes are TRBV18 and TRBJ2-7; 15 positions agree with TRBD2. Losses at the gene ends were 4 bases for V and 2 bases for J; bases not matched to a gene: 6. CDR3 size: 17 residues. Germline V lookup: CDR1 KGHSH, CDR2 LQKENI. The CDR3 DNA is TGTGCCAGCTCACAGGGACTAGCGGGAGGCGGTCCCTACGAGCAGTACTTC. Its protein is CASSQGLAGGGPYEQYF.

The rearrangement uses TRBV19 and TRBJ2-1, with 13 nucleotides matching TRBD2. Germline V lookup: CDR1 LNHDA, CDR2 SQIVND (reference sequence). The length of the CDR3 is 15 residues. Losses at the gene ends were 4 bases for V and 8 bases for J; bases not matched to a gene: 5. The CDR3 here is CASSRGLAGTDEQFF. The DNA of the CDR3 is TGTGCCAGTAGTAGGGGACTAGCGGGAACGGATGAGCAGTTCTTC. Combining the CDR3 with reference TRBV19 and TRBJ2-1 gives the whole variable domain DGGITQSPKYLFRKEGQNVTLSCEQNLNHDAMYWYRQDPGQGLRLIYYSQIVNDFQKGDIAEGYSVSREKKESFPLTVTSAQKNPTAFYLCASSRGLAGTDEQFFGPGTRLTVL.

The CDR3 loop is CAISEPTHNTGELFF. CDR3 bases: TGTGCCATCAGCGAACCAACTCATAACACCGGGGAGCTGTTTTTT. The chain joins TRBV10-3 to TRBJ2-2; no clear D. The CDR3 is made up of 15 amino acids. V was pared by 6 bases and J by 2 bases, with 13 bases between. Germline V gene data show CDR1 as ENHRY and CDR2 as SYGVKD.

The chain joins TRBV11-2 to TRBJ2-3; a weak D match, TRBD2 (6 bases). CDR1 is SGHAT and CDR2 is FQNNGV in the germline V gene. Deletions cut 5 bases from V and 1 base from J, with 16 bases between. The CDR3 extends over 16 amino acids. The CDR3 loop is CASSPAGPLGTDTQYF. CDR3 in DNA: TGTGCCAGCAGCCCGGCGGGACCGCTAGGCACAGATACGCAGTATTTT.

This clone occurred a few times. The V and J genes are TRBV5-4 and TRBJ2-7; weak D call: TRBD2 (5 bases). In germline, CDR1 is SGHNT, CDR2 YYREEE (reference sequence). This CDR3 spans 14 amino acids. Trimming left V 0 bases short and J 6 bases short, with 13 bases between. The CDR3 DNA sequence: TGTGCCAGCAGCTTGGGAGGGCCGCGGCCCGAGCAGTACTTC. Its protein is CASSLGGPRPEQYF.

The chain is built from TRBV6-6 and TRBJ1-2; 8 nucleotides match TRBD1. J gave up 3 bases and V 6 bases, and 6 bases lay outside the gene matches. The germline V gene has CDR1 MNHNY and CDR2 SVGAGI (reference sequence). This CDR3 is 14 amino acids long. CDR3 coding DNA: TGTGCCAGCAGCAAGGGACAGGAGGACTATGGCTACACCTTC. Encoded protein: CASSKGQEDYGYTF.

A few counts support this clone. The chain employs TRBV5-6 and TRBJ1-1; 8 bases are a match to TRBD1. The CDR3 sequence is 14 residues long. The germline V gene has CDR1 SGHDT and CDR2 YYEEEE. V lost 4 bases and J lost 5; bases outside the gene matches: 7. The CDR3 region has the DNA TGTGCCAGCAGCGGGGACAGGAGGGTAACTGAAGCTTTCTTT. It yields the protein CASSGDRRVTEAFF.

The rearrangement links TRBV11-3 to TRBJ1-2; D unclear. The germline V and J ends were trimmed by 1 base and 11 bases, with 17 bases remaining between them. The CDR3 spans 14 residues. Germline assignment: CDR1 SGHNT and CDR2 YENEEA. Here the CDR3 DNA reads TGTGCCAGCAGCTTAGTAACTGCTTCGAGGACTTACACCTTC. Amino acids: CASSLVTASRTYTF.